This T cell receptor (beta chain) is from a study of beta chain features in type 1 diabetes. This clone was recorded only once. Its specificity is not known. As every portion of the isolated RNA was reverse transcribed, the sequencing read expressed TCRB transcripts. This table comes from immunoSEQ multiplex PCR, and its TCRdb copy is limited to in-frame clones, with some not included. The sample shows about 740,000 clones, about an eighth of them seen only once. In total, each donor contributed a single heparinised blood draw that averaged around 0.12 L. Overall study results and limits: In all four CD4+ subsets, TCRB CDR3 length was significantly, moderately reduced in type 1 diabetes.

Germline values: CDR1 MNHEY, CDR2 SMNVEV (reference sequence). With 8 bases removed from V and 4 bases from J, the gap between germline ends came to 11 bases. The CDR3 runs 12 residues. The chain has TRBV27 and TRBJ1-1; D possibly corresponds to TRBD1 (5 bases). The sequenced sample was naive CD4+ T cells from blood. The receptor was isolated from a man in his late teens or twenties with type 1 diabetes. The CDR3 nucleotides are TGTGCCAGCTCGCCGGGGGGCACTGAAGCTTTCTTT. As protein: CASSPGGTEAFF.